This T cell receptor beta chain was observed in a study of T cells in Graves' hyperthyroidism and ophthalmopathy (dated by TCRdb to about 2019). About the full investigation: Peripheral blood was sampled at the time of initial diagnosis, prior to any treatment. In more than 5 Graves' hyperthyroidism patients, the study also compared T-cell repertoires from thyroid tissue with T-cell repertoires from blood. After blood sampling, hyperthyroidism patients were treated with methimazole at a starting dose of 30 mg daily, and ophthalmopathy patients were treated with high-dose intravenous methylprednisolone. The approximately 98 discovery patients were randomly divided into training and test sets at a 7:3 ratio. TCR Vbeta CDR3 sequencing of roughly 140 peripheral blood samples (over 40 ophthalmopathy, about 74 hyperthyroidism and approximately 17 progressor patients) is reported in the paper. To identify TCR V-J signatures that set the groups apart, the researchers used a discovery cohort of approximately 98 patients, made up of around 40 with Graves' ophthalmopathy and 57 with stable Graves' hyperthyroidism. Prospective prediction of ophthalmopathy was tested in an independent validation cohort of approximately 19 hyperthyroidism patients and 15 to 17 patients who later progressed to ophthalmopathy. What the work shows at the level of the full study, not this receptor alone: In validation, the model predicted progression to ophthalmopathy a median of around 6.5 months before onset, with over 55% sensitivity and roughly 72% specificity. No statistical method was used to fix the sample size in advance, and group allocation was not hidden from the investigators. Most expanded thyroid clonotypes (frequency above 0.001) were also detected in blood, suggesting blood repertoires may reflect thyroid immune responses. In cross-validation, a model built on a 13 V-J signature told ophthalmopathy apart from stable hyperthyroidism with over 85% sensitivity and about 81% specificity, and in testing the same model reached 80%/75%.

The TCR beta CDR3 regions were amplified from RNA transcripts. For the first round of RT-PCR on the TCR CDR3, the HTBI primer set was used together with the Qiagen OneStep RT-PCR kit. The libraries were constructed in a second round of multiplex PCR and then size-selected and purified. The libraries were sequenced on an Illumina HiSeq2000 using paired-end 100 bp reads. On the authors' methods: SOAPnuke was used to process the raw data, throwing out any read that contained adapters or uncalled bases, had a mean Phred below 15, or lacked an exact constant-primer or identifier match. High-quality paired reads were merged with COPE v1.2.5, and unique nucleotide sequences were defined as clonotypes. MiTCR v1.1 was used to align the clonotypes against IMGT TRBV, TRBD and TRBJ reference segments. The analysis was restricted to V-J combinations with a frequency above 0.0001, which together covered over 99% of the repertoires. The TCS score was defined as the ratio of F50 (clonal expansion) to E x V (chaos), calculated using BLOSUM62-based TCRdist between CDR3 peptides within each V-J. Welch's t-statistics and random forest reduced around 520 V-J features to under 15, which were used in a naive Bayes classifier (R e1071). The public reads were quality trimmed at Q25 with fastp and then assembled into clones with MiXCR by TCRdb, keeping productive beta chains. Records with the same CDR3 protein are collapsed into one entry carrying the most frequent genes and DNA. TCRdb's processing, not the authors', yielded these V and J calls. This sample lists over 150,000 distinct CDR3 sequences; less than 20% were detected once. In total, the top ten clones hold 40% to 65% of the sample.

As encoded in the germline V gene, CDR1 is KGHSH while CDR2 is LQKENI. The CDR3 holds 17 amino acids from the cysteine to the phenylalanine. Of the read, only the CDR3 DNA is kept; its 51 bases are in frame from base 1. The junction carries 14 bases between V and J, which are trimmed by 2 bases and 0 bases respectively. Turning to this clonotype: The specificity of this receptor is unknown. Qualities for individual bases were not recorded, and no much larger clone is one base off.

Stable Graves' hyperthyroidism was defined as no progression to ophthalmopathy during 18 months of follow-up. Hyperthyroidism patients were newly diagnosed, had a disease duration of under 2 months, and were aged 18 to 65 years. Any patient with an uncontrolled infection, another autoimmune disease, pregnancy or lactation was excluded. Diagnoses relied on clinical symptoms, serum thyroxine and TRAb, thyroid ultrasound and orbital computed tomography. PBMCs were separated from 10 ml of fresh peripheral blood using Ficoll-Paque density gradient centrifugation. Trizol reagent was used to extract total RNA, and RNA quality was then checked on an Agilent 2100 Bioanalyzer.

The origin of this receptor is a woman aged 50 to 60 with Graves' hyperthyroidism. What was sequenced was blood. The V and J genes are TRBV18 and TRBJ1-3; the D gene identity is not certain. The CDR3 here reads CASSPTSRSDSGNTIYF. At the DNA level, the sequence is TGTGCCAGCTCACCAACCTCCCGATCAGACTCTGGAAACACCATATATTTT.